One TCR beta chain is described in this entry. After removal of 0 bases from V and 8 bases from J, the junction contained 3 bases not matched to a gene. Germline V gene sequence: CDR1 MNHEY, CDR2 SVGAGI. The CDR3 loop spans 13 amino acids. This entry comes from a study of shared T cell receptors in the human thymus. Only in-frame clones appear in the TCRdb table, and some are missing; sequencing was by immunoSEQ multiplex PCR. The sample holds 720,000 or so clones, approximately 85% seen once. These data also featured in a second study, about human thymus T cells. That publication notes: Finnish infants who were healthy and having corrective surgery for congenital heart defects made up the donors. The study used thymus tissue resected during corrective heart surgery. Repertoires sampled from thymus and blood appeared biased in V and J gene usage. Highly overlapping thymic repertoires in unrelated individuals were reported by related research.

The genes are TRBV6-5 and TRBJ1-2, with 7 bases identical to TRBD1. Sequences were obtained from thymocytes. The TCR comes from a girl less than two years old with a congenital heart defect. The CDR3 DNA follows: TGTGCCAGCAGTTACTCGAACAGGGGAGGCTACACCTTC. Protein product: CASSYSNRGGYTF.